This TCR beta chain came from a study of cytomegalovirus exposure and HLA in healthy donors. In the study overall: Unique TCRs numbering approximately 80 million, obtained from HLA-typed donors, made up an early data release. Study results and caveats: A later analysis found common viral pathogens apparently linked to several of the most significant clusters. Sequencing depth across donors, presence/absence analyses assumed, was roughly uniform. Most of the TCR beta V segments (in an earlier analysis) were productive either about 87% or about 30% of the time.

The CDR3 has 15 residues. Trimming took off 0 bases at V and 5 bases at J, with 13 bases between the two ends. Germline loops: CDR1 MNHEY, CDR2 SMNVEV (reference sequence). Points on this clone: Its antigen is not identified.

PCR amplification relied on 60 Vbeta primers (plus 13 Jbeta primers). Clones were read by immunoSEQ multiplex PCR, and TCRdb kept only the in-frame ones, dropping some. The repertoire holds around 200,000 clones, with over 70% as singletons. The clonotype originates from a woman younger than 35 in good health and CMV-seronegative. Sequenced: PBMCs. The chain has TRBV27 and TRBJ2-5; maybe TRBD1 (5 bases). The CDR3 DNA reads as TGTGCCAGCAGTTTATCGGTCAGGGCATTTGAGACCCAGTACTTC. Amino acids: CASSLSVRAFETQYF.